This section outlines one T cell receptor (beta chain) sequence together with its context. Source study methods: How many nucleated cells were present was estimated from reference gene primer amplification. The repertoire was sequenced with immunoSEQ multiplex PCR; TCRdb's copy has only in-frame clones and lacks some. Clonal size and the V and J genes are those of that table, whereas D and trimming came from the DNA. The sample holds about 72,000 clones, just over 85% seen once. The sample is drawn from a study of blood T cell repertoires in COVID-19. Study context: The United States, Italy and Spain provided the acute and convalescent COVID-19 samples. Sources were T cells, B-cell-depleted T cells, or PBMCs; the material itself was cDNA or gDNA.

CDR3 length equals 13 residues. From germline, CDR1 is MDHEN and CDR2 SYDVKM. The germline V and J ends were trimmed by 4 bases and 5 bases, with 11 bases remaining between them. The chain has TRBV28 and TRBJ1-2, with D possibly being TRBD1 (5 bases). Source material: peripheral blood. This clonotype originated in a young man with acute or convalescent COVID-19. CDR3 coding DNA: TGTGCCAGCAGTTACGGACAAGAATATGGCTACACCTTC. Translated: CASSYGQEYGYTF.